This TCR beta chain was documented in a study of blood T cell repertoires in COVID-19. The table came from immunoSEQ multiplex PCR; TCRdb's copy has only in-frame clones and leaves some out. This sample has around 230,000 clones; 88% occur once, and the top ten carry roughly 2.7%. CDR1 SEHNR and CDR2 FQNEAQ come from the germline V gene (reference sequence). Trimming took off 5 bases at V and 5 bases at J, with 13 bases between the two ends. The CDR3 runs 15 residues. This TCR was recovered from a woman aged 25 to 45 who had recovered from COVID-19. The V and J genes are TRBV7-9 and TRBJ1-6; D possibly corresponds to TRBD1 (6 bases). The sample comprised PBMCs or T cells enriched from blood (not recorded which). CDR3 bases: TGTGCCAGCAGCCTACAGGGAATTAATAATTCACCCCTCCACTTT. Its translation: CASSLQGINNSPLHF.